This T cell receptor beta chain was sequenced during a study of tumor and adjacent non-tumor tissue in lung cancer. J lost 4 bases, V lost 6 bases, and 11 bases had no gene match. CDR1 and CDR2 from the germline V gene are DFQATT and SNEGSKA (reference sequence). This CDR3 comprises 17 residues. Study-wide findings and caveats: TCR diversity was significantly greater in tumor than normal lung tissue.

This clonotype was picked up many times. Its cognate antigen is unknown. This sample's RNA came from whole unsorted tissue. A modified ARM-PCR protocol with three rounds of nested PCR amplified TCRbeta. TCRdb redid the calling of the multiplex PCR reads with MiXCR, one entry per CDR3 protein. The sample records approximately 120,000 distinct CDR3 sequences, roughly 67% being singletons. This rearrangement joins TRBV20-1 to TRBJ2-3; the match to TRBD2 covers 15 bases. Sequencing was performed on lung tumor tissue. This clonotype originated in a man younger than 45 with non-small cell lung cancer. The CDR3 loop reads CSAARTSGGARPDTQYF. For the CDR3, the DNA is TGCAGTGCAGCGAGGACTAGCGGGGGGGCCAGGCCAGATACGCAGTATTTT.